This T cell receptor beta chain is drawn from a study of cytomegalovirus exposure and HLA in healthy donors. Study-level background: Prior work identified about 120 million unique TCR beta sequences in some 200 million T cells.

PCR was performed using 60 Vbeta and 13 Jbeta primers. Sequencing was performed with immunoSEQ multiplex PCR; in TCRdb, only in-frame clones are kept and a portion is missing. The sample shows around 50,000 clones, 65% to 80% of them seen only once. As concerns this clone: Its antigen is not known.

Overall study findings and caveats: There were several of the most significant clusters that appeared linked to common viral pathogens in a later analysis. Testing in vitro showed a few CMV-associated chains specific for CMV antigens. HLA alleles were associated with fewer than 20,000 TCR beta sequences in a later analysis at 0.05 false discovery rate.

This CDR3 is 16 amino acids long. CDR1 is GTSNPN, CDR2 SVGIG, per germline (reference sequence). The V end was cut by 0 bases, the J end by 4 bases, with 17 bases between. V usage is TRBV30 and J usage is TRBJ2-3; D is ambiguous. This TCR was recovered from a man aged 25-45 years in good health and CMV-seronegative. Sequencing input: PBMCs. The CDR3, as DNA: TGTGCCTGGAGTGTACTAAGACTCGTCGCACCAGATACGCAGTATTTT. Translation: CAWSVLRLVAPDTQYF.